Listed below are T cell receptor beta chains from one sample, sequenced in a study of CD8+ T cells in alopecia areata. Only in-frame clones appear in the TCRdb table, and some are missing; sequencing was by immunoSEQ multiplex PCR. The top ten clones hold 1% to 1.5% of a sample with about 97,000 clones, approximately 42% of them seen once. Specimen: CD4+ T cells sorted from blood. These receptors were obtained from a human donor with alopecia areata. Both conserved end residues are part of each CDR3. A D gene is named only where the DNA matches it firmly. Only some rows state a clone size, as once, few, many or a class for expanded clones.

cdr3_nt cdr3_aa j_call v_call cdr3_length d_call clone_size
TGTGCCATCAGTGAGCCCGGAAGGGAGCAGTACTTC CAISEPGREQYF TRBJ2-7 TRBV10-3 12 - few
TGCGCCAGCAGACCCGGACTAGCGGGAGTCCCTGGGTCCGAGCAGTACTTC CASRPGLAGVPGSEQYF TRBJ2-7 TRBV10-2 17 TRBD2 -
TGTGCCAGCAGTCTCCAACCCCTCAGCGGAGGGAAGTACGGACCCTACGAGCAGTACTTC CASSLQPLSGGKYGPYEQYF TRBJ2-7 TRBV7-3 20 - -
TGTGCCAGCAGCTTCGAGGGGACACTCTCCTACGAGCAGTACTTC CASSFEGTLSYEQYF TRBJ2-7 TRBV7-9 15 - few
TGTGCCAGCAGCTGGGGACCTGAGCAGTTCTTC CASSWGPEQFF TRBJ2-1 TRBV11-2 11 - -
TGTGCCAGCTCGCCTTCGACTAGCGGGGCTCCTCAGCACTTC CASSPSTSGAPQHF TRBJ2-4 TRBV18 14 TRBD2 few
TGTGCCTGGAGTCGGCAGTTGAACACTGAAGCTTTCTTT CAWSRQLNTEAFF TRBJ1-1 TRBV30 13 - -
TGTGCCAGCAGCCGAAGCGCGGGAAATCAAGAGACCCAGTACTTC CASSRSAGNQETQYF TRBJ2-5 TRBV7-2 15 - few
TGTGCCAGCAGGACTAGCGGGAGGGTTTGGGAGCAGTACTTC CASRTSGRVWEQYF TRBJ2-7 TRBV28 14 TRBD2 -
TGTGCCAGCAGCCAAGAAGCAGGGAAAGAGACCCAGTACTTC CASSQEAGKETQYF TRBJ2-5 TRBV4-2 14 - few
TGTGCCACCAGCAGAGGACTAGCGGGGCTCCAAGAGACCCAGTACTTC CATSRGLAGLQETQYF TRBJ2-5 TRBV15 16 TRBD2 -
TGCGCCAGCAGCCTAGGGACGGCGACCGGCTACACCTTC CASSLGTATGYTF TRBJ1-2 TRBV5-1 13 - -
TGTGCCACCAGCAGAGATGTCATGGGGGCAGGAGAGACCCAGTACTTC CATSRDVMGAGETQYF TRBJ2-5 TRBV15 16 - -
TGTGCCAGCAGTCCCTCTTTCCGGGGGGCCTCTCAGCCCCAGCATTTT CASSPSFRGASQPQHF TRBJ1-5 TRBV6-6 16 - few
TGTGCCAGCAGCTCGATTAGCGGGGTGGGGGAGACCCAGTACTTC CASSSISGVGETQYF TRBJ2-5 TRBV7-2 15 TRBD2 -
TGCGCCAGCAGCCGGGGACAGGGAGACCAAGAGACCCAGTACTTC CASSRGQGDQETQYF TRBJ2-5 TRBV5-1 15 TRBD1 few
TGTGCCAGCAGGGTCCAAGAGACCCAGTACTTC CASRVQETQYF TRBJ2-5 TRBV2 11 - -
TGTGCCAGCAGATTTAATACCGGGGAGCTGTTTTTT CASRFNTGELFF TRBJ2-2 TRBV27 12 - -
TGCGCCAGCGGACAGAGGAACACCGGGGAGCTGTTTTTT CASGQRNTGELFF TRBJ2-2 TRBV23-1 13 - -
TGTGCCAGCAGCTTAGTCCAGGGGGCGGGCGAGCAGTACTTC CASSLVQGAGEQYF TRBJ2-7 TRBV7-2 14 TRBD1 -
TGTGCCAGCAGTCCAACTAGCGACCTCTACGAGCAGTACTTC CASSPTSDLYEQYF TRBJ2-7 TRBV28 14 TRBD2 few
TGTGCCAGCAGTTACTCTGCGACAGGGGGCTGGAAGACCCAGTACTTC CASSYSATGGWKTQYF TRBJ2-5 TRBV6-6 16 TRBD1 once
TGTGCCAGCATGGGGTCCTACAATGAGCAGTTCTTC CASMGSYNEQFF TRBJ2-1 TRBV28 12 - -
TGTGCCAGCAGTTCGGTCCTCCTGTATAATAGCAATCAGCCCCAGCATTTT CASSSVLLYNSNQPQHF TRBJ1-5 TRBV28 17 - -
TGTGCCAGTACCCCCTCCGGACTGCAGCCCCAGCATTTT CASTPSGLQPQHF TRBJ1-5 TRBV19 13 - -
TGCGCCAGCAGCTTGTTCCAGGGAAGCTCCTACGAGCAGTACTTC CASSLFQGSSYEQYF TRBJ2-7 TRBV5-1 15 - few
TGCAGCGTTTACAGCGGGATAAACACCGGGGAGCTGTTTTTT CSVYSGINTGELFF TRBJ2-2 TRBV29-1 14 TRBD2 few
TGTGCCAGCAGTCGGCAAGTACAGGGAGGCCACTTTATAGCGGGAGTCCAGCAGTTCTTC CASSRQVQGGHFIAGVQQFF TRBJ2-1 TRBV2 20 TRBD2 few
TGTGCCAGCAGTCCCCGGCAGACCCTCCACTTT CASSPRQTLHF TRBJ1-6 TRBV28 11 - few
TGCGCCAGCAGCCAAGTCCAATCCCCGGAGGGCTACACCTTC CASSQVQSPEGYTF TRBJ1-2 TRBV4-1 14 - few
TGCAGCGTTGGGACAGGGGGGACCCAGTACTTC CSVGTGGTQYF TRBJ2-5 TRBV29-1 11 TRBD1 few
TGTGCCAGCAGCCGGACCGGGACAGTACCCTACAATGAGCAGTTCTTC CASSRTGTVPYNEQFF TRBJ2-1 TRBV14 16 TRBD1 -
TGTGCCAGCAGCAGACTGGGCTATGGCTACACCTTC CASSRLGYGYTF TRBJ1-2 TRBV7-8 12 - -
TGTGCCAGCAGAACGACGGGGGGCTACACCTTC CASRTTGGYTF TRBJ1-2 TRBV28 11 - few
TGTGCCAGCAGTTACCGGCGGGATGAGCAGTTCTTC CASSYRRDEQFF TRBJ2-1 TRBV6-6 12 - -
TGCGCCAGCTCCCAGGGACCGGAGACCCAGTACTTC CASSQGPETQYF TRBJ2-5 TRBV10-2 12 - few
TGTGCCAGCAGCCACCGACTAGCGGGTTACAATGAGCAGTTCTTC CASSHRLAGYNEQFF TRBJ2-1 TRBV5-4 15 TRBD2 -
TGTGCCAGCAGTGACTCGAACAGGGGACTTGGCTACACCTTC CASSDSNRGLGYTF TRBJ1-2 TRBV6-4 14 TRBD1 -
TGCGCCAGCAGCCAAAGGACTAGGTACGAGCAGTACTTC CASSQRTRYEQYF TRBJ2-7 TRBV4-3 13 TRBD2 -
TGCAGCGTGAGAGCCGGGACAGGGGGCAACAACTATGGCTACACCTTC CSVRAGTGGNNYGYTF TRBJ1-2 TRBV29-1 16 TRBD1 few
TGTGCCTGGAGTCTGCGAGATACGCAGTATTTT CAWSLRDTQYF TRBJ2-3 TRBV30 11 - -
TGTGCCAGCAGTCCACTAGCGGGGGGGTACCAAGAGACCCAGTACTTC CASSPLAGGYQETQYF TRBJ2-5 TRBV7-2 16 TRBD2 few
TGTGCCAGCAGCAGTTACACCATGGGCGATGAGCAGTTCTTC CASSSYTMGDEQFF TRBJ2-1 TRBV2 14 - few
TGTGCCAGCAGCTTGGGTGCCGTTGGGGGGGACATTCAGTACTTC CASSLGAVGGDIQYF TRBJ2-4 TRBV5-4 15 TRBD2 -
TGTGCCAGCAGACGACAGGGGGCCAGAGATACGCAGTATTTT CASRRQGARDTQYF TRBJ2-3 TRBV6-6 14 TRBD1 -
TGTGCCAGCAGCTTTAGCGGGGGGCTCCCGCAGTACTTC CASSFSGGLPQYF TRBJ2-5 TRBV7-2 13 TRBD2 -